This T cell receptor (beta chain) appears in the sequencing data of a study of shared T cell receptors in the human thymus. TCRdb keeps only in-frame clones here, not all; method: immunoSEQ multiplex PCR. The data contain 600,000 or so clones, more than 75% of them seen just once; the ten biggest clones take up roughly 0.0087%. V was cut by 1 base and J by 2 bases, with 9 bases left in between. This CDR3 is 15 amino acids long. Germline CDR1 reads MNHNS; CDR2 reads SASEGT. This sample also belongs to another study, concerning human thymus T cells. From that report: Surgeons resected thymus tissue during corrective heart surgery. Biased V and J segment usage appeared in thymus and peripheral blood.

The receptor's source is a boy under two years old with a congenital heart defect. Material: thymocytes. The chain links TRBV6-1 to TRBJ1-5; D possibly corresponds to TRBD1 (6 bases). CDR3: CASSEDRDGNQPQHF. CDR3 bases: TGTGCCAGCAGTGAAGACAGGGATGGCAATCAGCCCCAGCATTTT.